Each of the 29 T cell receptor beta chains below was sequenced from the same sample in a study of T cell responses to AZD1222 COVID-19 vaccine. Here immunoSEQ multiplex PCR was the method, and the copy in TCRdb shows in-frame clones only, minus some. The data hold about 100,000 clones, with around 89% observed a single time. The source was peripheral blood, collected on day 0 of AZD1222 vaccination. Every receptor here comes from an adult in good health.

The V call is TRBV4-2, the J call TRBJ2-2; the match to TRBD2 covers 12 bases. After removal of 4 bases from V and 8 bases from J, the junction contained 8 bases not matched to a gene. CDR3 length equals 16 residues. Germline V lookup: CDR1 LGHNA, CDR2 YNFKEQ. As DNA, the CDR3 is TGTGCCAGCAGCCCCGGACTAGCGGGGCTGGCGGGGGAGCTGTTTTTT. Encoded protein: CASSPGLAGLAGELFF.

The CDR3, as DNA: TGTGCTACAGGATCGACAGGGGGAGGGACTGAAGCTTTCTTT. Its translation is CATGSTGGGTEAFF. The genes are TRBV6-5 and TRBJ1-1, with TRBD1 matching over 9 bases. The CDR3 is made up of 14 amino acids. Germline lookup yields CDR1 MNHEY and CDR2 SVGAGI.

V gene TRBV27 combines with J gene TRBJ2-1; perhaps TRBD2 as D (6 bases). CDR3 length equals 14 residues. The V gene's germline CDR1 is MNHEY and CDR2 SMNVEV (reference sequence). Trimming pared 6 bases from V and 0 bases from J, leaving 9 bases between. CDR3 sequence (DNA): TGTGCCAGCAGGGGACTGAGCTCCTACAATGAGCAGTTCTTC. Amino acid sequence: CASRGLSSYNEQFF.

The V and J genes are TRBV4-1 and TRBJ1-6; D not certain. The V end was cut by 4 bases, the J end by 5 bases, with 12 bases between. In germline, CDR1 is MGHRA, CDR2 YSYEKL. This CDR3 region has 15 residues. Here the CDR3 DNA reads TGCGCCAGCAGCCCTACCTTCCGAGATAATTCACCCCTCCACTTT. As protein: CASSPTFRDNSPLHF.

The chain uses TRBV7-9 and TRBJ1-5; the match to TRBD1 covers 7 bases. Trimming took 8 bases from V and 4 from J; bases not matched to a gene: 17. The CDR3 is 17 amino acids. Germline CDR1 reads SEHNR; CDR2 reads FQNEAQ (reference sequence). CDR3: CASSEVGRGFTNQPQHF. The CDR3 nucleotides read TGTGCCAGCTCCGAGGTGGGCAGGGGGTTTACTAATCAGCCCCAGCATTTT.

The chain carries TRBV13 and TRBJ1-3; D is undetermined. The CDR3 runs to 17 residues. Germline V gene lookup returns CDR1 PRHDT and CDR2 FYEKMQ (reference sequence). The germline V and J ends were trimmed by 0 bases and 0 bases, with 12 bases remaining between them. The CDR3 loop is CASSLGPLRVSGNTIYF. In DNA, the CDR3 is TGTGCCAGCAGCTTAGGCCCTTTACGTGTCTCTGGAAACACCATATATTTT. The whole variable domain, remainder taken from reference TRBV13 and TRBJ1-3, is AAGVIQSPRHLIKEKRETATLKCYPIPRHDTVYWYQQGPGQDPQFLISFYEKMQSDKGSIPDRFSAQQFSDYHSELNMSSLELGDSALYFCASSLGPLRVSGNTIYFGEGSWLTVV.

This clone occurred once. V and J are TRBV19 and TRBJ2-7, with 7 bases fitting TRBD2. In germline, CDR1 is LNHDA, CDR2 SQIVND (reference sequence). The trim removed 5 bases at V and 2 bases at J, leaving 6 bases unmatched. CDR3 size: 14 residues. Written as DNA, the CDR3 is TGTGCCAGTAGTCCCCGGGAGGTTGCCTACGAGCAGTACTTC. Amino acid sequence: CASSPREVAYEQYF.

CDR3 DNA sequence: TGTGCCAGCAGTACCGGACAGGGTGATTCACCCCTCCACTTT. This encodes CASSTGQGDSPLHF. The V gene is TRBV28, the J gene TRBJ1-6; 8 bases map to TRBD1. Germline V gene lookup returns CDR1 MDHEN and CDR2 SYDVKM. Trimming cost V 5 bases and J 8 bases; bases outside gene matches: 5. This CDR3 is 14 amino acids long.

The chain recombines TRBV16 with TRBJ1-2; tentative D call: TRBD1 (5 bases). V lost 2 bases, J lost 4 bases, and 11 bases lay in between. The CDR3 extends over 14 amino acids. Germline V gene lookup returns CDR1 KGHSY and CDR2 FQNENV. This CDR3 is CASSQGDGVYGYTF. The CDR3 region has the DNA TGTGCCAGCAGCCAAGGGGACGGAGTCTATGGCTACACCTTC.

CDR3 coding DNA: TGTGCCAGCAGTAAACGGCTTGGGACGGAGCTGTTTTTT. Protein product: CASSKRLGTELFF. The genes are TRBV2 and TRBJ2-2; D possibly matches TRBD1 or TRBD2 (5 bases each). Germline values: CDR1 SNHLY, CDR2 FYNNEI. V shed 5 bases and J shed 10 bases, with 14 bases lying between them. The CDR3 is 13 residues long.

The chain uses TRBV28 and TRBJ1-1, with D uncertain. From germline, CDR1 is MDHEN and CDR2 SYDVKM. Deletions cut 3 bases from V and 6 bases from J, with 8 bases between. The CDR3 runs 12 residues. The CDR3 region is CASSLSLAEAFF. CDR3 bases: TGTGCCAGCAGTTTGTCTTTGGCTGAAGCTTTCTTT. The full variable domain, completed using reference TRBV28 and TRBJ1-1, is DVKVTQSSRYLVKRTGEKVFLECVQDMDHENMFWYRQDPGLGLRLIYFSYDVKMKEKGDIPEGYSVSREKKERFSLILESASTNQTSMYLCASSLSLAEAFFGQGTRLTVV.

The CDR3 reads CASSYSSWTGYGYTF. Here the CDR3 DNA reads TGTGCCAGCAGTTACTCATCATGGACAGGCTATGGCTACACCTTC. The chain combines TRBV6-2 or TRBV6-3 with TRBJ1-2, with 7 bases aligning to TRBD1. Trimming removed 0 bases from V and 4 bases from J; junction bases left unmatched: 5. The CDR3 sequence is 15 residues long. Germline CDR1 MNHEY, CDR2 SVGEGT.

CDR3 nucleotide sequence: TGTGCCAGCAGCCTCAGTTGGAACACTGAAGCTTTCTTT. Translation gives CASSLSWNTEAFF. The genes are TRBV13 and TRBJ1-1; D is unresolved. CDR3 length: 13 residues. The V gene lost 5 bases and the J gene lost 1 base, with 8 bases spanning the gap. Germline V gene lookup returns CDR1 PRHDT and CDR2 FYEKMQ (reference sequence).

The chain is built from TRBV7-5 and TRBJ2-5. TRBV7-5 constitutes a pseudogene. CDR3 length: 13 residues. The CDR3 DNA follows: TGTGCCAGAAGCTTCCCATTAAAAGAGACCCAGTACTTC. This translates into CARSFPLKETQYF.

The V call is TRBV3-1 (or the pseudogene TRBV3-2), the J call TRBJ2-5; D uncertain. The CDR3 spans 15 residues. From germline, CDR1 is LGHDT and CDR2 YNNKEL (reference sequence). V lost 0 bases to trimming and J lost 5 bases, with 13 bases between them. The CDR3 here is CASSQEVPRIETQYF. The CDR3 nucleotides read TGTGCCAGCAGCCAAGAAGTGCCCAGGATCGAGACCCAGTACTTC.

The chain uses TRBV10-3 and TRBJ2-5, with D unclear. V was clipped by 3 bases and J by 5 bases, with 4 bases between them. The CDR3 has 11 amino acids. The germline gives CDR1 ENHRY, CDR2 SYGVKD. The chain's CDR3 is CAISDVETQYF. In DNA, the CDR3 is TGTGCCATCAGTGATGTTGAGACCCAGTACTTC.

The chain has TRBV30 and TRBJ1-5, with 7 bases that match TRBD1. CDR3 length equals 13 residues. The V and J ends lost 6 bases and 5 bases, in that order; junction bases with no gene match: 7. The germline V gene encodes CDR1 GTSNPN and CDR2 SVGIG (reference sequence). The CDR3: CACQSRGDQPQHF. The CDR3 nucleotides are TGTGCCTGCCAGAGCAGGGGGGATCAGCCCCAGCATTTT.

The V gene is TRBV7-9, the J gene TRBJ2-7; TRBD2 might be the D (5 bases). V lost 3 bases to trimming and J lost 2 bases, with 5 bases between them. The CDR3 is made up of 12 amino acids. Germline CDR1 is SEHNR and CDR2 is FQNEAQ (reference sequence). The chain's CDR3 is CASSLGAYEQYF. For the CDR3, the DNA is TGTGCCAGCAGCTTGGGAGCCTACGAGCAGTACTTC.

The genes are TRBV19 and TRBJ1-3; D not resolved. Germline CDR1 and CDR2: LNHDA and SQIVND (reference sequence). The V end was cut by 7 bases, the J end by 2 bases, with 12 bases between. CDR3 length: 14 amino acids. CDR3 coding DNA: TGTGCCAGTACGTCCCTGGAGGCTGGAAACACCATATATTTT. Its translation: CASTSLEAGNTIYF.

This clone was recorded once. The chain uses TRBV18 and TRBJ2-5; 12 bases map to TRBD2. The CDR3 spans 17 residues. Per germline, CDR1 KGHSH and CDR2 LQKENI. J lost 2 bases, V lost 0 bases, and 4 bases had no gene match. This CDR3 reads CASSPPSLAGGQETQYF. Written as DNA, the CDR3 is TGTGCCAGCTCACCACCATCACTAGCGGGAGGACAAGAGACCCAGTACTTC.

The chain carries TRBV5-1 and TRBJ2-1; D gene unclear. The CDR3 is made up of 15 amino acids. V shed 1 base and J shed 1 base, with 9 bases lying between them. Germline V gene sequence: CDR1 SGHRS, CDR2 YFSETQ. Here the CDR3 DNA reads TGCGCCAGCAGCTTGCCGGACCCTTCCTACAATGAGCAGTTCTTC. It yields the protein CASSLPDPSYNEQFF.

The chain couples TRBV28 to TRBJ1-2, with D uncertain. The CDR3 consists of 11 residues. V dropped 8 bases and J dropped 4 bases, with 8 bases sitting between them. Per the germline V gene, CDR1 is MDHEN and CDR2 is SYDVKM. CDR3 region: CASAWLYGYTF. For the CDR3, the DNA is TGTGCCAGCGCCTGGCTCTATGGCTACACCTTC.

Only one count was recorded for this clone. The V gene is TRBV4-1, the J gene TRBJ2-3; TRBD2 aligns across 12 bases. CDR1 and CDR2 from the germline V gene are MGHRA and YSYEKL. The CDR3 sequence is 18 residues long. With V trimmed by 1 base and J by 6 bases, 11 bases remained unmatched. CDR3 DNA sequence: TGCGCCAGCAGCCAAGGGCTAGCGGGAGGGCCGAGTCTGGATACGCAGTATTTT. Amino acid sequence: CASSQGLAGGPSLDTQYF.

V and J are TRBV5-6 and TRBJ1-2; 7 bases map to TRBD1. Germline lookup yields CDR1 SGHDT and CDR2 YYEEEE. The CDR3 covers 15 residues. V was clipped by 1 base and J by 0 bases; unmatched bases: 3. The CDR3: CASSLNGQANYGYTF. The CDR3 nucleotides are TGTGCCAGCAGCTTGAACGGACAGGCTAACTATGGCTACACCTTC.

This clone appeared a single time. This sequence joins TRBV19 and TRBJ2-5; 7 bases align to TRBD1. V lost 11 bases to trimming and J lost 7 bases; unmatched junction nucleotides: 13. From germline, CDR1 is LNHDA and CDR2 SQIVND (reference sequence). The CDR3 loop spans 13 amino acids. CDR3 sequence reads: CASQQGRIGTQYF. CDR3 sequence (DNA): TGTGCCTCCCAACAGGGGCGCATCGGGACCCAGTACTTC.

This clone was picked up one time. The chain joins TRBV5-6 to TRBJ2-5; no definite D call. V gave up 1 base and J gave up 1 base, with 11 bases separating them. Germline CDR1 and CDR2: SGHDT and YYEEEE. The CDR3 covers 15 residues. The CDR3 nucleotides read TGTGCCAGCAGCTTGAGTAGTCAGAGCCAAGAGACCCAGTACTTC. This gives the protein CASSLSSQSQETQYF.

This clone was seen once. This chain joins TRBV5-1 and TRBJ2-2; maybe TRBD2 (6 bases). The CDR3 has 14 residues. The V end lost 7 bases, the J end lost 1 base, and 11 bases lay between the germline ends. CDR1 SGHRS and CDR2 YFSETQ come from the germline V gene. The CDR3 DNA follows: TGCGCCAGCTCCGGGACTTTGAACACCGGGGAGCTGTTTTTT. Residues: CASSGTLNTGELFF.

This clone was detected only a few times. The chain combines TRBV27 with TRBJ1-4, with TRBD1 matching 9 bases. V lost 5 bases and J lost 8; bases outside the gene matches: 9. The germline gives CDR1 MNHEY, CDR2 SMNVEV (reference sequence). CDR3 length equals 15 residues. This CDR3 is CASSETGTGYEKLFF. CDR3 in DNA: TGTGCCAGCAGTGAGACCGGGACAGGGTACGAAAAACTGTTTTTT. Full variable domain (missing parts from reference TRBV27 and TRBJ1-4): EAQVTQNPRYLITVTGKKLTVTCSQNMNHEYMSWYRQDPGLGLRQIYYSMNVEVTDKGDVPEGYKVSRKEKRNFPLILESPSPNQTSLYFCASSETGTGYEKLFFGSGTQLSVL.

This clone was counted only a few times. The genes are TRBV11-2 and TRBJ2-3; TRBD2 agrees at 11 bases. Germline V CDR1 and CDR2: SGHAT, FQNNGV. V gave up 1 base and J gave up 4 bases; unmatched junction bases: 13. CDR3 length equals 19 residues. CDR3 DNA: TGTGCCAGCAGCTTAGTTCGAGGTAGCGGGAGGGCCCGATCAGATACGCAGTATTTT. This sequence encodes CASSLVRGSGRARSDTQYF.